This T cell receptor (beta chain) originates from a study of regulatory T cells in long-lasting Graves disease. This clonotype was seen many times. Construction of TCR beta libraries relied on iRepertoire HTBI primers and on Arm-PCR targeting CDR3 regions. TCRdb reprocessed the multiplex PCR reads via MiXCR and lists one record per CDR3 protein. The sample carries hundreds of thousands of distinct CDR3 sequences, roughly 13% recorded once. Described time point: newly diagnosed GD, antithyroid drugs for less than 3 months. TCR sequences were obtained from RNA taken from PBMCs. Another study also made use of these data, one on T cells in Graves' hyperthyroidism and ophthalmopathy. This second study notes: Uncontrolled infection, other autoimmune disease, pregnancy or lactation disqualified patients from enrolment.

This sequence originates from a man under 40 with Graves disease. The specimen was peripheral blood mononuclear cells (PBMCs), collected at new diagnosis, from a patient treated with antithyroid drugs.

The CDR3 nucleotides read TGTGCCAGCAGTGATAACGGGAGGGTTGCGCAGTTCTTC. Its protein product is CASSDNGRVAQFF. The chain employs TRBV6-2 or TRBV6-3 and TRBJ2-1; 8 bases are a match to TRBD2. The germline V gene has CDR1 MNHEY and CDR2 SVGEGT. The CDR3 is made up of 13 amino acids. V shed 5 bases and J 12 bases; nucleotides not matched to a gene: 9.